This T cell receptor (beta chain) is drawn from a study of CD8 T cells in Susac syndrome. Study outcomes and limitations: The authors acknowledged that the study's TCR sequencing and HLA analysis involved relatively few individuals.

Details on this clonotype: The antigen is not known.

J gave up 5 bases and V 10 bases, and 13 bases lay outside the gene matches. This CDR3 region has 14 residues. Germline V gene data show CDR1 as LNHDA and CDR2 as SQIVND (reference sequence). TCR beta sequences were obtained from blood CD8+ and CD4+ T cells. Random hexamers served to reverse transcribe roughly 0.45 to 1 ug RNA. Amplification of TCR beta CDR3 across 54 Vbeta and 13 Jbeta was performed with immunoSEQ multiplex PCR. TCRdb processed the immunoSEQ multiplex PCR reads anew with MiXCR; each CDR3 protein has one entry. The sample contains roughly 190,000 distinct CDR3 sequences, roughly 92% of which appear only once.

The V call is TRBV19, the J call TRBJ1-1, with 7 positions matching TRBD1. The sequence derives from a human donor in good health. Sequencing was carried out using CD4+ T cells from PBMCs. The CDR3 loop is CATKSQGDETEAFF. CDR3 sequence (DNA): TGTGCCACCAAATCCCAGGGGGATGAGACTGAAGCTTTCTTT. The whole variable domain, filled in from reference TRBV19 and TRBJ1-1, reads DGGITQSPKYLFRKEGQNVTLSCEQNLNHDAMYWYRQDPGQGLRLIYYSQIVNDFQKGDIAEGYSVSREKKESFPLTVTSAQKNPTAFYLCATKSQGDETEAFFGQGTRLTVV.